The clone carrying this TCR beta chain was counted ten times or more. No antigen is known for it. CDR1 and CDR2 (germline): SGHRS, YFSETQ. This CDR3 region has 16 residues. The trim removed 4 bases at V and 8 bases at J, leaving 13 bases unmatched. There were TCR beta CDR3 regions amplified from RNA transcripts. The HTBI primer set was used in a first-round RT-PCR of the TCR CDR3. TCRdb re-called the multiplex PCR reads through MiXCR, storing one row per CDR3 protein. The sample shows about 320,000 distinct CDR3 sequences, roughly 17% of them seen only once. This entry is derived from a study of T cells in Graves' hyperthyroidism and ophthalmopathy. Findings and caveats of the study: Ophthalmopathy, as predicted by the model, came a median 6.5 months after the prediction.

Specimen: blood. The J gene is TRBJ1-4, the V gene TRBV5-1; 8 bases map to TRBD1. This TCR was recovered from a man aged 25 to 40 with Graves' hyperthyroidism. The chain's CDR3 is CASSISDRGGREKLFF. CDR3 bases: TGCGCCAGCAGCATCTCAGACAGGGGCGGAAGGGAAAAACTGTTTTTT.